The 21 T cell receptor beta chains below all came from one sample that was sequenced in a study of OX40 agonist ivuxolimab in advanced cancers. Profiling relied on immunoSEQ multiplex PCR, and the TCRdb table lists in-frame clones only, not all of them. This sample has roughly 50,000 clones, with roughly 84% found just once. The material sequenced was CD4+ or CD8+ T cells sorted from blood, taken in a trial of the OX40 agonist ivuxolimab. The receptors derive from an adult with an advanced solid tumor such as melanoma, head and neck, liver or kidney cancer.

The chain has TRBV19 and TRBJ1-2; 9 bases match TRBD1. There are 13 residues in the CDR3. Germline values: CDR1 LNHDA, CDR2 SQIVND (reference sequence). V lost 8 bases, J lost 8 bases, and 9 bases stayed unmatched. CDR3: CASGGRTGDGYTF. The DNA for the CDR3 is TGTGCCAGTGGGGGCCGGACAGGGGACGGCTACACCTTC.

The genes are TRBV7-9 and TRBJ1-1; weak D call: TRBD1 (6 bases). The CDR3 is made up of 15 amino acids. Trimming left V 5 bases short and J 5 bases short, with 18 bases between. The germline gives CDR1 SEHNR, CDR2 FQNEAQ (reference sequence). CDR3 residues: CASSLGNRAQTEAFF. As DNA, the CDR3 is TGTGCCAGCAGCCTCGGGAACAGGGCACAGACTGAAGCTTTCTTT.

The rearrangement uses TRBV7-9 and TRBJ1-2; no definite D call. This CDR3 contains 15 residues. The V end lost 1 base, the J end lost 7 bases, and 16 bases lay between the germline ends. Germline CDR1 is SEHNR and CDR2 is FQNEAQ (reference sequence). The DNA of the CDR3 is TGTGCCAGCAGCTTAGGATCGGGAACCCCGGGTGGCTACACCTTC. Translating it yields CASSLGSGTPGGYTF.

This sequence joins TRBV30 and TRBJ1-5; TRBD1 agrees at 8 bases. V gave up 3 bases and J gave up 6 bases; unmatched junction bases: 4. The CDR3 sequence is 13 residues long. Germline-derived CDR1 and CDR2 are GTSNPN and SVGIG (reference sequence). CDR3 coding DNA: TGTGCCTGGAGCCCAGGGGGCTCTCAGCCCCAGCATTTT. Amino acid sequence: CAWSPGGSQPQHF.

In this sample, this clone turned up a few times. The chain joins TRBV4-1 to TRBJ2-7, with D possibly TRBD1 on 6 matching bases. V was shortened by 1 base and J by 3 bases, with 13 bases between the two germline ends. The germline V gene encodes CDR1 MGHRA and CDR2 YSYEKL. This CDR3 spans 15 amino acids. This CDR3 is CASSQVGRGIYEQYF. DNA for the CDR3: TGCGCCAGCAGCCAAGTCGGCAGGGGCATCTACGAGCAGTACTTC.

The CDR3 bases are TGTGCCAGCAGTTACGGAGATAATGAAAAACTGTTTTTT. It codes for CASSYGDNEKLFF. The rearrangement links TRBV6-5 to TRBJ1-4; the D is unclear. The CDR3 has 13 amino acids. The V end was cut by 2 bases, the J end by 4 bases, with 5 bases between. Germline CDR1 and CDR2: MNHEY and SVGAGI.

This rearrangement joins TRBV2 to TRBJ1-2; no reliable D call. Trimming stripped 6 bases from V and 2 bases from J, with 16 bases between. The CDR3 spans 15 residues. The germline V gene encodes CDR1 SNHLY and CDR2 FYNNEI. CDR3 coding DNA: TGTGCCAGCAGAGCCCAACAAGGAGGGAACTATGGCTACACCTTC. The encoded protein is CASRAQQGGNYGYTF.

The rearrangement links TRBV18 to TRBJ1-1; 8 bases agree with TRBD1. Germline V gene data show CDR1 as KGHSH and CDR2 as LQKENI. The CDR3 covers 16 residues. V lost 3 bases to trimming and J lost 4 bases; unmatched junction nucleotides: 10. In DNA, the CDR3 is TGTGCCAGCTCACCGACAGGGGCAATTTCTCTCACTGAAGCTTTCTTT. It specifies CASSPTGAISLTEAFF.

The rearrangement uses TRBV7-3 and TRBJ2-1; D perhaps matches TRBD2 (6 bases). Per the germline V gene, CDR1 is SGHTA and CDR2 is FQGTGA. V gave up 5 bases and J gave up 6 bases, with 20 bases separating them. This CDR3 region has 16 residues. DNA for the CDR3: TGTGCCAGCAGCCCCCGACTAGAACTTATCCGCAATGAGCAGTTCTTC. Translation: CASSPRLELIRNEQFF.

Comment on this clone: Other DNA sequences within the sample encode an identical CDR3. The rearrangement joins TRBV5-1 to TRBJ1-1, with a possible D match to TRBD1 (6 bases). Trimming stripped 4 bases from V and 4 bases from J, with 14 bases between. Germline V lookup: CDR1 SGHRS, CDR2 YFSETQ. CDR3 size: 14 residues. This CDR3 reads CASSLGGLGTEAFF. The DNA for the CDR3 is TGCGCCAGCAGCCTGGGGGGCCTTGGCACTGAAGCTTTCTTT.

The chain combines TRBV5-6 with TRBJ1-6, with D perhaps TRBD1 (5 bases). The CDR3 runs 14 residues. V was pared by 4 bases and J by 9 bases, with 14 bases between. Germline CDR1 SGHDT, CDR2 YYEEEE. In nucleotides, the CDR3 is TGTGCCAGCAGCCACAGGCGCCCCCCTTCACCCCTCCACTTT. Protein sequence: CASSHRRPPSPLHF. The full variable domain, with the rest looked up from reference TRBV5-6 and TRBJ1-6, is DAGVTQSPTHLIKTRGQQVTLRCSPKSGHDTVSWYQQALGQGPQFIFQYYEEEERQRGNFPDRFSGHQFPNYSSELNVNALLLGDSALYLCASSHRRPPSPLHFGNGTRLTVT.

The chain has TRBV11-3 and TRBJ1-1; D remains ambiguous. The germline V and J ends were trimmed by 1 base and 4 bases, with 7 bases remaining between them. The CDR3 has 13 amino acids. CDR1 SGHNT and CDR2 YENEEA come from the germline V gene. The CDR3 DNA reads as TGTGCCAGCAGCTTAGGCACGACCACTGAAGCTTTCTTT. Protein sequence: CASSLGTTTEAFF.

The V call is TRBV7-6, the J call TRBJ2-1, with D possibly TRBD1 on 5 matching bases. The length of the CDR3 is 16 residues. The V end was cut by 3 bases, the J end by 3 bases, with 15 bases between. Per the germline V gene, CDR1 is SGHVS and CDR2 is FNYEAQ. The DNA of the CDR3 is TGTGCCAGCAGCTTTACTTTTCGGACAAACTACAATGAGCAGTTCTTC. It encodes CASSFTFRTNYNEQFF.

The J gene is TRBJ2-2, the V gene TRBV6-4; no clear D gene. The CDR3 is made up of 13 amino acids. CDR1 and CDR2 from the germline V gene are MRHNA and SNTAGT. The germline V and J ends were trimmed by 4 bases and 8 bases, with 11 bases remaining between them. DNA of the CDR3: TGTGCCAGCAGTGCCGGGCCTAGTGGGGAGCTGTTTTTT. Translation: CASSAGPSGELFF.

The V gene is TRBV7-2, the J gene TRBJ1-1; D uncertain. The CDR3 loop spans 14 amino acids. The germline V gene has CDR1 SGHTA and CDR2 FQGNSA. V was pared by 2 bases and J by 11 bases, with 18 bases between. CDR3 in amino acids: CASSLNVDPAGAFF. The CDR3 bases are TGTGCCAGCAGCTTAAATGTAGATCCTGCTGGGGCTTTCTTT.

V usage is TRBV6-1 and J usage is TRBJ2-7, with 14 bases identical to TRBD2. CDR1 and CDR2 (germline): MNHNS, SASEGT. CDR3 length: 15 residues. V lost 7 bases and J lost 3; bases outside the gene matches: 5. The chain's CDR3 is CASKGLAGASYEQYF. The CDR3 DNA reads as TGTGCCAGCAAGGGACTAGCGGGGGCCAGCTACGAGCAGTACTTC.

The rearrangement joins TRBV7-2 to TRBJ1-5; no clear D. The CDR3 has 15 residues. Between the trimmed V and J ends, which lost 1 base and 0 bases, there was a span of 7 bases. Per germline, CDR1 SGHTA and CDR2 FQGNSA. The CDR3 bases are TGTGCCAGCAGCTTAGTAAGAAATAGCAATCAGCCCCAGCATTTT. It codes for CASSLVRNSNQPQHF.

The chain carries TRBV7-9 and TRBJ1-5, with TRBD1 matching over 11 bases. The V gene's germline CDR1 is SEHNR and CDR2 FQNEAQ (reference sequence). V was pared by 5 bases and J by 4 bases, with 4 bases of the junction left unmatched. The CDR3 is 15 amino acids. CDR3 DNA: TGTGCCAGCAGCCCTGGGACAGGGGGAAATCAGCCCCAGCATTTT. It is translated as CASSPGTGGNQPQHF.

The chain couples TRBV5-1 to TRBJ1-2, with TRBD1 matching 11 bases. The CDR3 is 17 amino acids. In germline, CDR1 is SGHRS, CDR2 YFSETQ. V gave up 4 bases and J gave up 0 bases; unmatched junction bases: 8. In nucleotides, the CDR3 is TGCGCCAGCAGCCCTGGACAGGGGGCCTCCTCTAACTATGGCTACACCTTC. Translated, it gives CASSPGQGASSNYGYTF.

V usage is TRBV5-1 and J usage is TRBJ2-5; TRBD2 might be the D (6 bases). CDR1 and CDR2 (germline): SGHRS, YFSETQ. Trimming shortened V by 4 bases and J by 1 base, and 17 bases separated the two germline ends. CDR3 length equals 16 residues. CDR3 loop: CASSPPQLAGQETQYF. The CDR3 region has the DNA TGCGCCAGCAGCCCCCCGCAACTAGCAGGCCAAGAGACCCAGTACTTC.

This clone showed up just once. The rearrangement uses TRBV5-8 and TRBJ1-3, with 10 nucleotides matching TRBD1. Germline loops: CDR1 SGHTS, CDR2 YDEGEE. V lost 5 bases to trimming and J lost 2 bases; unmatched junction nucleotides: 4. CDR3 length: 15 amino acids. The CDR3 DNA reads TGTGCCAGCAGTTACGGGACAGGGGCTGGAAACACCATATATTTT. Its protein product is CASSYGTGAGNTIYF.